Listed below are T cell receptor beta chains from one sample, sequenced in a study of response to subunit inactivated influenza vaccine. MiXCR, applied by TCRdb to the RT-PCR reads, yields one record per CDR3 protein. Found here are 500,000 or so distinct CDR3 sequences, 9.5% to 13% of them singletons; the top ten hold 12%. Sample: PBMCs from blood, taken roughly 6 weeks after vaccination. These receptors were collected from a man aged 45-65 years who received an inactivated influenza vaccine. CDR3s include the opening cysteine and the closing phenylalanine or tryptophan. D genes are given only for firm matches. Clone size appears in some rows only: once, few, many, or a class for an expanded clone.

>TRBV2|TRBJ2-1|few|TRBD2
CASNPGTSGVNEQFF
TGTGCCAGCAACCCTGGGACTAGCGGGGTCAATGAGCAGTTCTTC
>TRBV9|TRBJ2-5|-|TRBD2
CASSGRLAGASETQYF
TGTGCCAGCAGCGGGAGACTAGCGGGAGCCAGCGAGACCCAGTACTTC
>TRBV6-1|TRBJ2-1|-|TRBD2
CASRRLAGEFSEQFF
TGTGCCAGCAGGAGACTAGCGGGAGAATTCAGTGAGCAGTTCTTC
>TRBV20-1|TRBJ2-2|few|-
CSARMPFGAGELFF
TGCAGTGCTAGGATGCCTTTTGGAGCCGGGGAGCTGTTTTTT
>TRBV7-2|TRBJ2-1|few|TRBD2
CASSPTGTTNYNEQFF
TGTGCCAGCAGCCCCACGGGGACTACCAATTACAATGAGCAGTTCTTC
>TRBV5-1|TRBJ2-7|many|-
CASSLESAYEQYF
TGCGCCAGCAGCTTGGAATCAGCCTACGAGCAGTACTTC
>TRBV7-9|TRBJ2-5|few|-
CASSWGIKAQETQYF
TGTGCCAGCAGCTGGGGGATAAAGGCACAAGAGACCCAGTACTTC
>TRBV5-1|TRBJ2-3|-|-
CASSLAGARGDTQYF
TGCGCCAGCAGCTTGGCCGGGGCGAGGGGAGATACGCAGTATTTT
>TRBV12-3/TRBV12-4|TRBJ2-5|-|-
CASTQVGQETQYF
TGTGCCAGCACCCAGGTCGGCCAAGAGACCCAGTACTTC
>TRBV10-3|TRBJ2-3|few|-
CAMGPSSSPDTQYF
TGTGCCATGGGACCGAGTAGTTCCCCAGATACGCAGTATTTT
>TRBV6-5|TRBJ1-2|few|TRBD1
CASSYLPGTGTGYTF
TGTGCCAGCAGTTACTTACCCGGGACAGGGACTGGCTACACCTTC
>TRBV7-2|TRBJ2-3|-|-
CASSLVPNLSTDTQYF
TGTGCCAGCAGCTTAGTCCCGAACCTTAGCACAGATACGCAGTATTTT
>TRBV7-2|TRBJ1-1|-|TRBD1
CASSSGQLPTEAFF
TGTGCCAGCAGCTCGGGACAGCTACCCACTGAAGCTTTCTTT
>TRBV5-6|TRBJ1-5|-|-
CASSSVGTGNQPQHF
TGTGCCAGCAGCTCCGTCGGTACGGGGAATCAGCCCCAGCATTTT
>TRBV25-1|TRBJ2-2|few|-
CASRQGPTGELFF
TGTGCCAGCAGGCAGGGACCCACCGGGGAGCTGTTTTTT
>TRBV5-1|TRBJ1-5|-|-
CASSRGARIPSNQPQHF
TGCGCCAGCAGCAGGGGGGCGCGGATTCCTAGCAATCAGCCCCAGCATTTT
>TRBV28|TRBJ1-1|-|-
CASSFSGIEAFF
TGTGCCAGCAGTTTTAGCGGGATTGAAGCTTTCTTT
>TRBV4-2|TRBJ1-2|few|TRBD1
CASSPFEQGSYGYTF
TGTGCCAGCAGCCCGTTTGAACAGGGGAGCTATGGCTACACCTTC
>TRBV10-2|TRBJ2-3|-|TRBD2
CASALAGVNTDTQYF
TGCGCCAGCGCTCTAGCGGGGGTCAACACAGATACGCAGTATTTT
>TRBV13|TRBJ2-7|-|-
CASSLGTESYEQYF
TGTGCCAGCAGTTTGGGGACGGAGTCCTACGAGCAGTACTTC
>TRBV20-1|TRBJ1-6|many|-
CSARDARGGSPLHF
TGCAGTGCTAGAGATGCCAGGGGTGGCTCACCCCTCCACTTT
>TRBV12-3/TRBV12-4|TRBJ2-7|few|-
CASSLTPGWGSEQYF
TGTGCCAGCAGTTTAACCCCGGGGTGGGGAAGCGAGCAGTACTTC
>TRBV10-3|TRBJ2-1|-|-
CAIGSRDYNEQFF
TGTGCCATCGGTAGCCGGGACTACAATGAGCAGTTCTTC
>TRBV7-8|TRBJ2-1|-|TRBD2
CASSPRTSLPYNEQFF
TGTGCCAGCAGCCCCCGGACTAGCTTGCCGTACAATGAGCAGTTCTTC
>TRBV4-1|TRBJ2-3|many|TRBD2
CASSQDVIAGARHTDTQYF
TGCGCCAGCAGCCAAGATGTAATAGCGGGGGCCCGTCACACAGATACGCAGTATTTT
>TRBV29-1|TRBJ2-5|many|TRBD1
CSVGREAGQVEETQYF
TGCAGCGTTGGACGCGAGGCTGGACAGGTGGAAGAGACCCAGTACTTC
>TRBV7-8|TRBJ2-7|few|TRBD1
CASSVMGQGYEQYF
TGTGCCAGCAGCGTAATGGGACAGGGATACGAGCAGTACTTC
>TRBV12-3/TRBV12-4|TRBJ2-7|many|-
CASTQTLGDYEQYF
TGTGCCAGCACCCAAACGTTGGGGGACTACGAGCAGTACTTC
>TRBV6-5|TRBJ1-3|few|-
CASSYERAVSGNTIYF
TGTGCCAGCAGTTACGAAAGGGCGGTTTCTGGAAACACCATATATTTT
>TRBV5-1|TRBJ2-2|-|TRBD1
CASRWGQGATGELFF
TGCGCCAGCAGGTGGGGACAGGGGGCCACCGGGGAGCTGTTTTTT
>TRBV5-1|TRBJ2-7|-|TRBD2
CASSGTSGIYEQYF
TGCGCCAGCAGCGGGACTAGCGGGATCTACGAGCAGTACTTC